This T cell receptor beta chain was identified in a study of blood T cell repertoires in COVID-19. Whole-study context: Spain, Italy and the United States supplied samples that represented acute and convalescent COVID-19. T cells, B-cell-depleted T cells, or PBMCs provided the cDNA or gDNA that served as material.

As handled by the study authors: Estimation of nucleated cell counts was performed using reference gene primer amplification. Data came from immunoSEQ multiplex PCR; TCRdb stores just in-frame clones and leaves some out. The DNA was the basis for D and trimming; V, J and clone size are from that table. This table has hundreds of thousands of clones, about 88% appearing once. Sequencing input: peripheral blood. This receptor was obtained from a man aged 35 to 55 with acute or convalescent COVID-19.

DNA for the CDR3: TGTGCCAGTAGTATAGATGGGAGGCAGTATCAAGAGACCCAGTACTTC. Translation: CASSIDGRQYQETQYF. J is TRBJ2-5 and V is TRBV19, with D possibly TRBD2 on 6 matching bases. Looked up from germline, CDR1 is LNHDA and CDR2 is SQIVND (reference sequence). V lost 0 bases, J lost 2 bases, and 13 bases lay in between. The CDR3 loop spans 16 amino acids.